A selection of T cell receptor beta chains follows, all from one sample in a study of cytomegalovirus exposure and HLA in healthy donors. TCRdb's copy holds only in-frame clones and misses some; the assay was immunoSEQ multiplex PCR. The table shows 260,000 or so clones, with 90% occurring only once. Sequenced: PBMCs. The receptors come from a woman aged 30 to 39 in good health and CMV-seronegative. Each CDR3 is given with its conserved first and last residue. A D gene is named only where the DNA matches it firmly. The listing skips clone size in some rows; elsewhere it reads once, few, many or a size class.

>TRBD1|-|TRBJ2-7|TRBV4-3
CASSQEGSGTGRREQYF
TGCGCCAGCAGCCAGGAAGGATCCGGGACAGGGCGTCGCGAGCAGTACTTC
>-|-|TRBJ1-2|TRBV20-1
CSASLVGGYTF
TGCAGTGCAAGCCTTGTGGGAGGCTACACCTTC
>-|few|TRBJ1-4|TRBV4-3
CASSQGGGGFNEKLFF
TGCGCCAGCAGCCAAGGTGGGGGAGGGTTTAATGAAAAACTGTTTTTT
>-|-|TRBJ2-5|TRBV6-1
CASSEAGQAFSQETQYF
TGTGCCAGCAGTGAAGCAGGGCAGGCCTTCTCCCAGGAGACCCAGTACTTC
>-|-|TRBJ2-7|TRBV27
CASSLSRAHEQYF
TGTGCCAGCAGTTTATCGAGAGCCCACGAGCAGTACTTC
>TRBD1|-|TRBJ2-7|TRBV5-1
CASSSGQEVSYEQYF
TGCGCCAGCAGTTCGGGACAGGAGGTTTCCTACGAGCAGTACTTC
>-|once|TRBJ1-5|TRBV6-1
CASSIHTGYQPQHF
TGTGCCAGCAGTATCCATACAGGGTATCAGCCCCAGCATTTT
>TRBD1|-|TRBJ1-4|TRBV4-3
CASSQEQGEGEKLFF
TGCGCCAGCAGCCAGGAACAGGGGGAGGGGGAAAAACTGTTTTTT
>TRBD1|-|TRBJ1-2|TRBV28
CAGSRQGARGYTF
TGTGCCGGCTCCCGACAGGGGGCGCGAGGCTACACCTTC
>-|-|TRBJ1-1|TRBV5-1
CASSLVSGMNTEAFF
TGCGCCAGCAGCTTGGTTTCAGGGATGAACACTGAAGCTTTCTTT
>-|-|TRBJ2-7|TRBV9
CASSEGGDSYEQYF
TGTGCCAGCAGCGAAGGTGGCGACTCCTACGAGCAGTACTTC
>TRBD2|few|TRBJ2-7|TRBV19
CASSRGGDPYEQYF
TGTGCCAGTAGTAGGGGAGGGGACCCCTACGAGCAGTACTTC
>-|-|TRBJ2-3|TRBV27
CASRPIGWGQDTQYF
TGTGCCAGCAGGCCGATAGGTTGGGGCCAAGATACGCAGTATTTT
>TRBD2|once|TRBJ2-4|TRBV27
CASSSGLAGGPMNLNIQYF
TGTGCCAGCAGTTCCGGACTAGCGGGAGGGCCAATGAACCTAAACATTCAGTACTTC
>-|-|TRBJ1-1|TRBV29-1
CSVEGTAAEAFF
TGCAGCGTTGAGGGGACGGCCGCTGAAGCTTTCTTT
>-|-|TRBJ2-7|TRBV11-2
CASSLVPGTMREQYF
TGTGCCAGCAGCTTAGTTCCCGGGACCATGAGGGAGCAGTACTTC
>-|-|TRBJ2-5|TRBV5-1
CASRRTNQETQYF
TGCGCCAGCAGGCGGACTAACCAAGAGACCCAGTACTTC
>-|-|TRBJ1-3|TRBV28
CASSTSASGSGNTIYF
TGTGCCAGCTCGACCTCGGCGAGCGGCTCTGGAAACACCATATATTTT
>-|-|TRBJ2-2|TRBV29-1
CSVLTGSGTGELFF
TGCAGCGTCTTAACAGGGTCGGGGACCGGGGAGCTGTTTTTT
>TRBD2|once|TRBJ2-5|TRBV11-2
CASSFLAGGKETQYF
TGTGCCAGCAGCTTTCTAGCGGGAGGGAAAGAGACCCAGTACTTC
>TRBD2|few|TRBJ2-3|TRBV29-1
CSVLRLAGPADTQYF
TGCAGCGTCCTAAGACTAGCGGGTCCGGCAGATACGCAGTATTTT
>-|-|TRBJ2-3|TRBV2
CASRRSTDTQYF
TGTGCCAGCAGACGGAGCACAGATACGCAGTATTTT
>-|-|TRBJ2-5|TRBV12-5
CASGSGDTLAETQYF
TGTGCTAGTGGTTCCGGGGACACATTGGCGGAGACCCAGTACTTC
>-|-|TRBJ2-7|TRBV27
CASSSSDSTYEQYF
TGTGCCAGCAGTTCCTCGGACAGTACCTACGAGCAGTACTTC
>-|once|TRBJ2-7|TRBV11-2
CASSFGWGLGYEQYF
TGTGCCAGCAGCTTTGGGTGGGGGCTCGGTTACGAGCAGTACTTC
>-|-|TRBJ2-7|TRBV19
CASSILDGYSYEQYF
TGTGCCAGTAGTATTCTTGACGGTTACTCCTACGAGCAGTACTTC
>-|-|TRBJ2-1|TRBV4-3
CASSHGGGNEQFF
TGCGCCAGCAGCCATGGAGGGGGCAATGAGCAGTTCTTC
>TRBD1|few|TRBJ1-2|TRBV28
CASSLWPTGAHYGYTF
TGTGCCAGCAGTTTATGGCCGACAGGGGCCCACTATGGCTACACCTTC
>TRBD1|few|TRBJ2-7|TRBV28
CASRDYGQGKVYF
TGTGCCAGCAGGGACTACGGACAGGGGAAAGTGTACTTC
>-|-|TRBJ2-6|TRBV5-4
CASTHGRDSGANVLTF
TGTGCCAGCACCCATGGACGGGACTCTGGGGCCAACGTCCTGACTTTC
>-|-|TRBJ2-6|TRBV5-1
CASNPRPQVAGANVLTF
TGCGCCAGCAACCCTCGGCCTCAGGTCGCCGGGGCCAACGTCCTGACTTTC
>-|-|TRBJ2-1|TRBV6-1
CASSEGTLSEQFF
TGTGCCAGCAGTGAGGGGACCCTAAGTGAGCAGTTCTTC
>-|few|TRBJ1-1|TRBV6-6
CASSYEVVGTEAFF
TGTGCCAGCAGTTACGAGGTGGTTGGCACTGAAGCTTTCTTT
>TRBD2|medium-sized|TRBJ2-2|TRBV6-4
CASSASGETGELFF
TGTGCCAGCAGTGCTAGCGGGGAGACCGGGGAGCTGTTTTTT
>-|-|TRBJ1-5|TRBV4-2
CASSQGRDQPQHF
TGTGCCAGCAGCCAAGGACGAGATCAGCCCCAGCATTTT
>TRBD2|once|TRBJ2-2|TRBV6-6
CASSYGRGGTGELFF
TGTGCCAGCAGTTACGGGAGGGGAGGCACCGGGGAGCTGTTTTTT